The count of the clone carrying this T cell receptor beta chain is one. V was shortened by 5 bases and J by 5 bases, with 10 bases between the two germline ends. From germline, CDR1 is SEHNR and CDR2 FQNEAQ (reference sequence). The CDR3 is 12 amino acids. The source of the sample is a study of shared clonotypes between healthy human individuals. At deep level, the assay was performed. Every immunoSEQ plate was one replicate of a subset's evenly spread DNA. Sorted-subset replicate PCR reactions contained roughly 210 ng DNA, corresponding to tens of thousands of T cell genomes. Measured with immunoSEQ multiplex PCR; TCRdb has only the in-frame clones, and not every one. The table lists over 800,000 clones, around 92% of them singletons. Positively selected for CCR7, the CD45RO-negative cells used as naive CD8 cells excluded terminally differentiated effector memory CD45RA+ cells. Each sample came from a Caucasian adult donor living in Nashville, Tennessee.

V is TRBV7-9 and J is TRBJ2-7; D unclear. The source material was naive CD8+ T cells sorted from blood. The TCR originated in a man aged 30 to 45 in good health. CDR3 in amino acids: CASSPAPHEQYF. The CDR3 DNA reads TGTGCCAGCAGCCCTGCCCCCCACGAGCAGTACTTC.